Following are 25 T cell receptor beta chains from one sample sequenced in a study of blood T cell repertoires in COVID-19. Clones were read by immunoSEQ multiplex PCR, and TCRdb kept only the in-frame ones, dropping some. The sample lists tens of thousands of clones, 65% to 90% occurring once. Source material: peripheral blood. Receptor source: a woman at least 80 years old with acute or convalescent COVID-19.

CDR3 sequence reads: CASSYPLLRANYGYTF. The DNA of the CDR3 is TGTGCCAGCAGTTACCCTTTGCTACGGGCTAACTATGGCTACACCTTC. This chain uses TRBV6-2 or TRBV6-3 with TRBJ1-2, with D hard to call. Germline CDR1 MNHEY, CDR2 SVGEGT. With 2 bases removed from V and 0 bases from J, the gap between germline ends came to 13 bases. The CDR3 runs 16 residues.

This chain uses TRBV11-2 with TRBJ2-7; 9 nucleotides align to TRBD2. The J segment lost 6 bases and the V segment lost 0 bases, leaving 12 bases of the junction unmatched. Germline V gene sequence: CDR1 SGHAT, CDR2 FQNNGV. This CDR3 has 17 amino acids. The CDR3 nucleotides read TGTGCCAGCAGCTTAGAGAATTTAGCGGGAGTCACAGGCGAGCAGTACTTC. Protein: CASSLENLAGVTGEQYF.

V and J are TRBV20-1 and TRBJ2-7; a possible D gene is TRBD2 (7 bases). Trimming pared 3 bases from V and 4 bases from J, leaving 19 bases between. Germline V gene sequence: CDR1 DFQATT, CDR2 SNEGSKA (reference sequence). The CDR3 contains 15 residues. The CDR3 spells CSASGGGAGVYEQYF. The CDR3 nucleotides are TGCAGTGCTAGTGGGGGCGGGGCGGGAGTATACGAGCAGTACTTC.

This chain connects TRBV18 to TRBJ2-1; TRBD2 matches 15 bases. CDR3 length: 16 residues. J lost 8 bases, V lost 3 bases, and 5 bases had no gene match. Germline CDR1 reads KGHSH; CDR2 reads LQKENI. CDR3 nucleotides: TGTGCCAGCTCACCCGGGACTAGCGGGGGGTCGGATGAGCAGTTCTTC. It codes for CASSPGTSGGSDEQFF.

The rearrangement uses TRBV6-2 or TRBV6-3 and TRBJ1-5; TRBD1 is a possible D gene (5 bases). The CDR3 is made up of 17 amino acids. Per the germline V gene, CDR1 is MNHEY and CDR2 is SVGEGT. V lost 6 bases and J 0 bases, leaving 18 bases between the germline ends. CDR3 in amino acids: CASSLIKGFYSNQPQHF. DNA of the CDR3: TGTGCCAGCAGCCTTATCAAGGGGTTCTATAGCAATCAGCCCCAGCATTTT.

This clone was counted once. The gene calls are TRBV5-4 and TRBJ1-2, with D possibly matching TRBD1 (5 bases). V dropped 4 bases and J dropped 0 bases, with 13 bases sitting between them. The CDR3 runs to 15 residues. Germline values: CDR1 SGHNT, CDR2 YYREEE (reference sequence). CDR3 residues: CASSRKDIANYGYTF. The CDR3 DNA follows: TGTGCCAGCAGCCGGAAGGACATAGCTAACTATGGCTACACCTTC.

This clone was seen only once. This rearrangement joins TRBV19 to TRBJ1-3; tentatively, D is TRBD1 (5 bases). CDR3 length: 17 amino acids. The V end was cut by 5 bases, the J end by 6 bases, with 23 bases between. Germline assignment: CDR1 LNHDA and CDR2 SQIVND (reference sequence). CDR3 DNA sequence: TGTGCCAGTAGTCGCCAACCTATCGGGGGTGAAATAAACACCATATATTTT. Protein product: CASSRQPIGGEINTIYF.

The chain joins TRBV7-9 to TRBJ2-1, with D perhaps TRBD1 (6 bases). The CDR3 covers 14 residues. V gave up 5 bases and J gave up 2 bases, with 10 bases separating them. Germline V gene data show CDR1 as SEHNR and CDR2 as FQNEAQ (reference sequence). CDR3 in amino acids: CASSHGQTYNEQFF. For the CDR3, the DNA is TGTGCCAGCAGCCACGGACAGACCTACAATGAGCAGTTCTTC. The whole variable domain, remainder taken from reference TRBV7-9 and TRBJ2-1, is DTGVSQNPRHKITKRGQNVTFRCDPISEHNRLYWYRQTLGQGPEFLTYFQNEAQLEKSRLLSDRFSAERPKGSFSTLEIQRTEQGDSAMYLCASSHGQTYNEQFFGPGTRLTVL.

The V gene is TRBV7-9, the J gene TRBJ1-1, with D possibly being TRBD1 (5 bases). Germline CDR1 is SEHNR and CDR2 is FQNEAQ (reference sequence). The CDR3 runs 13 residues. V lost 5 bases to trimming and J lost 6 bases, with 13 bases between them. CDR3 sequence (DNA): TGTGCCAGCAGCCTCCGCAGGGCACCTGAAGCTTTCTTT. Its translation: CASSLRRAPEAFF.

J is TRBJ2-5 and V is TRBV2, with D possibly matching TRBD1 (7 bases). Trimming left V 6 bases short and J 2 bases short, with 16 bases between. CDR1 is SNHLY and CDR2 is FYNNEI in the germline V gene. The CDR3 covers 15 residues. The DNA of the CDR3 is TGTGCCAGCAGCAACGAGGAGGGGGCGCAAGAGACCCAGTACTTC. Translated: CASSNEEGAQETQYF.

This clone was observed a single time. The V call is TRBV6-2 or TRBV6-3, the J call TRBJ2-7, with 9 bases fitting TRBD1. The length of the CDR3 is 13 residues. Germline trimming cut 7 bases from V and 4 bases from J; bases unmatched to any gene: 5. Germline-derived CDR1 and CDR2 are MNHEY and SVGEGT. The CDR3 nucleotides read TGTGCCAGCACCCCGGGACAGGGATACGAGCAGTACTTC. Its translation: CASTPGQGYEQYF.

The V gene is TRBV18, the J gene TRBJ2-1; a weak D match, TRBD1 (5 bases). The CDR3 sequence is 15 residues long. CDR1 and CDR2 (germline): KGHSH, LQKENI. V lost 2 bases and J 2 bases, leaving 10 bases between the germline ends. CDR3 amino acids: CASSPDSRAYNEQFF. The CDR3 DNA sequence: TGTGCCAGCTCACCAGACAGTCGGGCCTACAATGAGCAGTTCTTC. The full variable domain, rest sourced from reference TRBV18 and TRBJ2-1, is NAGVMQNPRHLVRRRGQEARLRCSPMKGHSHVYWYRQLPEEGLKFMVYLQKENIIDESGMPKERFSAEFPKEGPSILRIQQVVRGDSAAYFCASSPDSRAYNEQFFGPGTRLTVL.

The chain joins TRBV18 to TRBJ1-1, with D possibly matching TRBD1 (6 bases). The germline V gene has CDR1 KGHSH and CDR2 LQKENI. V gave up 3 bases and J gave up 1 base, with 12 bases separating them. The CDR3 runs 15 residues. CDR3 protein: CASSPIQGWNTEAFF. In nucleotides, the CDR3 is TGTGCCAGCTCACCCATACAGGGTTGGAACACTGAAGCTTTCTTT.

The V gene is TRBV6-6, the J gene TRBJ1-6; a possible D gene is TRBD1 (6 bases). The ends were cut back, 4 bases at V and 3 bases at J, with 7 bases in the middle. This CDR3 comprises 14 residues. Germline loops: CDR1 MNHNY, CDR2 SVGAGI (reference sequence). CDR3 nucleotide sequence: TGTGCCAGCAGTTCAGGGGACTATAATTCACCCCTCCACTTT. Amino acid sequence: CASSSGDYNSPLHF.

The V gene is TRBV4-1, the J gene TRBJ2-3, with D hard to call. CDR3 size: 15 residues. CDR1 and CDR2 (germline): MGHRA, YSYEKL. V was trimmed by 1 base and J by 0 bases, leaving 8 bases between them. The CDR3 sequence: CASSQALVSTDTQYF. The CDR3 DNA follows: TGCGCCAGCAGCCAAGCCCTCGTTAGCACAGATACGCAGTATTTT.

This chain uses TRBV6-2 or TRBV6-3 with TRBJ2-7; tentative D call: TRBD1 (6 bases). Germline CDR1 and CDR2: MNHEY and SVGEGT. V dropped 5 bases and J dropped 0 bases, with 14 bases sitting between them. The CDR3 sequence is 15 residues long. CDR3 sequence reads: CASSPPGTFSYEQYF. Here the CDR3 DNA reads TGTGCCAGCAGTCCCCCCGGGACATTCTCCTACGAGCAGTACTTC.

The V gene is TRBV7-6, the J gene TRBJ2-7; 8 bases match TRBD2. From germline, CDR1 is SGHVS and CDR2 FNYEAQ. Losses at the gene ends were 2 bases for V and 6 bases for J; bases not matched to a gene: 12. CDR3 length equals 16 residues. In nucleotides, the CDR3 is TGTGCCAGCAGCTTAACCCCGACCGGGACTAGGGCCGAGCAGTACTTC. Protein sequence: CASSLTPTGTRAEQYF.

This clone was detected a few times. The J gene is TRBJ2-3, the V gene TRBV9; tentatively, D is TRBD1 (8 bases). The germline CDR1 and CDR2 sequences are SGDLS and YYNGEE. The ends were cut back, 4 bases at V and 6 bases at J, with 21 bases in the middle. The CDR3 is made up of 16 amino acids. This CDR3 reads CASSPRTGRGFDTQYF. The CDR3 nucleotides read TGTGCCAGCAGCCCCCGGACAGGGAGGGGATTCGATACGCAGTATTTT.

V and J are TRBV19 and TRBJ1-1, with 7 bases aligning to TRBD1. Germline V gene sequence: CDR1 LNHDA, CDR2 SQIVND (reference sequence). The V gene end was trimmed by 5 bases and the J gene end by 1 base; junction bases not matched to a gene: 10. This CDR3 has 16 amino acids. CDR3 region: CASSFDDRVANTEAFF. The CDR3 DNA follows: TGTGCCAGTAGTTTTGACGACAGGGTGGCGAACACTGAAGCTTTCTTT.

The chain employs TRBV19 and TRBJ2-7, with TRBD2 as a possible D gene (7 bases). Trimming removed 7 bases from V and 2 bases from J, with 15 bases in between. This CDR3 region has 14 residues. Germline V gene data show CDR1 as LNHDA and CDR2 as SQIVND (reference sequence). CDR3 DNA sequence: TGTGCCAGTACCACCTCGGGGGGCCCCTACGAGCAGTACTTC. It is translated as CASTTSGGPYEQYF.

V and J are TRBV29-1 and TRBJ2-1; D is uncertain. The germline V and J ends were trimmed by 4 bases and 2 bases, with 9 bases remaining between them. Looked up from germline, CDR1 is SQVTM and CDR2 is ANQGSEA. The CDR3 is 13 residues long. CDR3 amino acids: CSVGHHTYNEQFF. The CDR3, as DNA: TGCAGCGTTGGACACCACACCTACAATGAGCAGTTCTTC.

Only a few counts were recorded for this clone. J is TRBJ1-1 and V is TRBV21-1. TRBV21-1 is a documented pseudogene. The CDR3 totals 11 residues. The CDR3 reads CASSYSTEAFF. The CDR3 nucleotides read TGTGCCAGCAGTTATAGCACTGAAGCTTTCTTT.

The chain joins TRBV19 to TRBJ1-3; 7 bases line up with TRBD1. Germline V gene sequence: CDR1 LNHDA, CDR2 SQIVND (reference sequence). The CDR3 spans 15 residues. Trimming cost V 6 bases and J 0 bases; bases outside gene matches: 5. CDR3 protein: CASRAGDSSGNTIYF. The CDR3 DNA sequence: TGTGCCAGTAGGGCCGGGGACAGCTCTGGAAACACCATATATTTT. Based on the CDR3 plus reference TRBV19 and TRBJ1-3, the full variable domain is DGGITQSPKYLFRKEGQNVTLSCEQNLNHDAMYWYRQDPGQGLRLIYYSQIVNDFQKGDIAEGYSVSREKKESFPLTVTSAQKNPTAFYLCASRAGDSSGNTIYFGEGSWLTVV.

The chain is built from TRBV20-1 and TRBJ1-5, with D possibly matching TRBD1 (6 bases). Trimming removed 3 bases from V and 4 bases from J, with 13 bases in between. The CDR3 runs 14 residues. From germline, CDR1 is DFQATT and CDR2 SNEGSKA (reference sequence). Here the CDR3 reads CSASRRGQNQPQHF. The CDR3 coding sequence is TGCAGTGCTAGTCGCAGGGGTCAAAATCAGCCCCAGCATTTT.

The CDR3 spells CASSQEGGGGDYRYTF. DNA of the CDR3: TGCGCCAGCAGCCAAGAGGGAGGGGGAGGGGATTACCGCTACACCTTC. This chain links TRBV4-1 with TRBJ1-2; D is perhaps TRBD1 (6 bases). The CDR3 has 16 residues. Per germline, CDR1 MGHRA and CDR2 YSYEKL. V was trimmed by 0 bases and J by 9 bases, leaving 20 bases between them.